The 2 T cell receptor beta chains reported below all come from one sample, sequenced in a study of shared clonotypes between healthy human individuals. It was CD45RO-negative cells, positively selected for CCR7, that made up naive CD8 cells, with terminally differentiated effector memory CD45RA+ cells excluded. Profiling relied on immunoSEQ multiplex PCR, and the TCRdb table lists in-frame clones only, not all of them. The table includes 2 million to 2.5 million clones, about 95% detected once. Sequenced input: naive CD8+ T cells sorted from blood. These receptors were collected from a man in his late teens or twenties in good health.

The rearrangement links TRBV27 to TRBJ2-1; no clear D. Trimming shortened V by 4 bases and J by 2 bases, and 9 bases separated the two germline ends. Per the germline V gene, CDR1 is MNHEY and CDR2 is SMNVEV (reference sequence). The CDR3 is 14 residues long. The CDR3 reads CASSSRSTYNEQFF. CDR3 DNA sequence: TGTGCCAGCAGTTCTAGAAGCACCTACAATGAGCAGTTCTTC.

Concerning this clone itself: Other DNA variants within this sample encode the same CDR3. The chain has TRBV2 and TRBJ2-2; the D is unclear. The germline CDR1 and CDR2 sequences are SNHLY and FYNNEI. The V end lost 4 bases, the J end lost 5 bases, and 2 bases lay between the germline ends. The CDR3 contains 11 residues. This CDR3 reads CASSVTGELFF. The CDR3, as DNA: TGTGCCAGCAGTGTGACCGGGGAGCTGTTTTTT.